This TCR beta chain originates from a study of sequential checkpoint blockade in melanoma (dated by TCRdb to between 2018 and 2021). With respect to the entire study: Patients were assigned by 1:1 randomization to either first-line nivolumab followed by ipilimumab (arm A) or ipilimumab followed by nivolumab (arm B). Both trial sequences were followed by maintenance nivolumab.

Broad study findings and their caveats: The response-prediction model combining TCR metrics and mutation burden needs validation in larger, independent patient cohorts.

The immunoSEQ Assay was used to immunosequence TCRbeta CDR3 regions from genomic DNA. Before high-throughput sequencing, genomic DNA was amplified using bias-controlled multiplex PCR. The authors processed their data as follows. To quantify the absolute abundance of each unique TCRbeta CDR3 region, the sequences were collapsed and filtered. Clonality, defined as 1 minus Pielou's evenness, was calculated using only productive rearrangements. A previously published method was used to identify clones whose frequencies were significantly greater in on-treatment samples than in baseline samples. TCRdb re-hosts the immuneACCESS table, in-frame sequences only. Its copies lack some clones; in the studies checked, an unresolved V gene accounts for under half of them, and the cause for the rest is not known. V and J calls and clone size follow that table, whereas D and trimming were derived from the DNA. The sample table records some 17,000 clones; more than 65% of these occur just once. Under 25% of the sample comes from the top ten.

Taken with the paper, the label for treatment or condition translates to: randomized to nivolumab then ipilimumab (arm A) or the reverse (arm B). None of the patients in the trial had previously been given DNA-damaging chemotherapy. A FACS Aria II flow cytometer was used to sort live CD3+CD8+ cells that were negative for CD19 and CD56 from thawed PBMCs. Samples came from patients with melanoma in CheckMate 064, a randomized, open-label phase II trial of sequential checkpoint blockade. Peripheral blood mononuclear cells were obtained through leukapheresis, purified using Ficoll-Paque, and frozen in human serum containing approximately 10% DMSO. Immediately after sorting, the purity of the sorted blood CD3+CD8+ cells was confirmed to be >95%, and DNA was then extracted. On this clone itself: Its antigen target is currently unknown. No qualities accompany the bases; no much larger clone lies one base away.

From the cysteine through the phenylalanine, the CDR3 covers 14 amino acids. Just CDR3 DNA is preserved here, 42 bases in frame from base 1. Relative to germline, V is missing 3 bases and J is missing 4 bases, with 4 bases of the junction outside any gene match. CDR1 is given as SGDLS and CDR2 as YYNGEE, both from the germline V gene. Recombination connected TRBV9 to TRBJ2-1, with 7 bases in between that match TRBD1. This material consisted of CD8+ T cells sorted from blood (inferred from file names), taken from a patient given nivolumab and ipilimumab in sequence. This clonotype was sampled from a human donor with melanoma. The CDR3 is CASSAGTAYNEQFF. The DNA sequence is TGTGCCAGCAGCGCCGGGACAGCTTACAATGAGCAGTTCTTC.